Following are 16 T cell receptor beta chains from one sample sequenced in a study of siplizumab effects on memory and regulatory T cells. Assay used: immunoSEQ multiplex PCR; TCRdb lists only in-frame clones, some missing. Of 37,000 or so clones listed, around 90% are singletons. Material: naive CD4+ T cells sorted from blood. Source of these receptors: a human donor in good health.

J is TRBJ2-5 and V is TRBV4-1; D perhaps matches TRBD2 (6 bases). Germline V gives CDR1 MGHRA, CDR2 YSYEKL. The CDR3 has 14 amino acids. Between the trimmed V and J ends, which lost 0 bases and 6 bases, there was a span of 11 bases. The CDR3 DNA is TGCGCCAGCAGCCAAGATCCGGGGGTGCAGACCCAGTACTTC. Translated, it gives CASSQDPGVQTQYF.

The chain employs TRBV19 and TRBJ2-1, with unresolved D. The CDR3 consists of 13 residues. Germline CDR1 and CDR2: LNHDA and SQIVND (reference sequence). This chain's CDR3 is CAVGADSYNEQFF. CDR3 DNA sequence: TGTGCAGTCGGAGCTGATTCCTACAATGAGCAGTTCTTC.

This clone was observed a single time. This chain connects TRBV29-1 to TRBJ1-1, with D maybe TRBD1 (5 bases). The germline CDR1 and CDR2 sequences are SQVTM and ANQGSEA. Trimming left V 4 bases short and J 8 bases short, with 14 bases between. The CDR3 is made up of 12 amino acids. CDR3: CSVGGHPLEAFF. Here the CDR3 DNA reads TGCAGCGTTGGCGGACACCCACTAGAAGCTTTCTTT. The full variable domain, with the rest looked up from reference TRBV29-1 and TRBJ1-1, is SAVISQKPSRDICQRGTSLTIQCQVDSQVTMMFWYRQQPGQSLTLIATANQGSEATYESGFVIDKFPISRPNLTFSTLTVSNMSPEDSSIYLCSVGGHPLEAFFGQGTRLTVV.

The chain has TRBV11-2 and TRBJ2-1; 10 positions match TRBD2. The CDR3 length is 14 residues. Germline V gives CDR1 SGHAT, CDR2 FQNNGV. J was trimmed by 8 bases and V by 5 bases; bases with no gene match: 6. The CDR3 reads CASSISGRADEQFF. CDR3 nucleotide sequence: TGTGCCAGCAGCATAAGCGGGAGGGCCGATGAGCAGTTCTTC.

CDR3 in amino acids: CASSYSLAGDYEQYF. CDR3 sequence (DNA): TGTGCCAGCAGTTACTCGCTAGCGGGGGACTACGAGCAGTACTTC. This rearrangement joins TRBV6-5 to TRBJ2-7; 10 bases align to TRBD2. The CDR3 spans 15 residues. The V segment lost 0 bases and the J segment 3 bases; nucleotides outside the gene matches: 2. Germline V gene sequence: CDR1 MNHEY, CDR2 SVGAGI.

The chain has TRBV5-1 and TRBJ2-2; D not certain. CDR1 and CDR2 from the germline V gene are SGHRS and YFSETQ. The CDR3 has 14 residues. V dropped 6 bases and J dropped 0 bases, with 9 bases sitting between them. The chain's CDR3 is CASIDLSNTGELFF. CDR3 nucleotides: TGCGCCAGCATTGATTTGTCGAACACCGGGGAGCTGTTTTTT. Full variable domain (outside the CDR3, taken from reference TRBV5-1 and TRBJ2-2): KAGVTQTPRYLIKTRGQQVTLSCSPISGHRSVSWYQQTPGQGLQFLFEYFSETQRNKGNFPGRFSGRQFSNSRSEMNVSTLELGDSALYLCASIDLSNTGELFFGEGSRLTVL.

The rearrangement links TRBV7-3 to TRBJ2-1, with TRBD1 identical over 7 bases. Looked up from germline, CDR1 is SGHTA and CDR2 is FQGTGA. Losses at the gene ends were 5 bases for V and 3 bases for J; bases not matched to a gene: 4. The CDR3 has 14 amino acids. For the CDR3, the DNA is TGTGCCAGCAGCCCGGGACAGATCTACAATGAGCAGTTCTTC. This translates into CASSPGQIYNEQFF. The full variable domain, in which reference TRBV7-3 and TRBJ2-1 provide the parts outside the CDR3, is GAGVSQTPSNKVTEKGKYVELRCDPISGHTALYWYRQSLGQGPEFLIYFQGTGAADDSGLPNDRFFAVRPEGSVSTLKIQRTERGDSAVYLCASSPGQIYNEQFFGPGTRLTVL.

The chain combines TRBV19 with TRBJ1-5; the match to TRBD1 covers 9 bases. Germline V lookup: CDR1 LNHDA, CDR2 SQIVND (reference sequence). V was clipped by 4 bases and J by 0 bases; unmatched bases: 4. This CDR3 has 16 residues. CDR3 in amino acids: CASSTGQGNSNQPQHF. As DNA, the CDR3 is TGTGCCAGTAGTACGGGACAGGGTAATAGCAATCAGCCCCAGCATTTT.

This clone was counted once. The chain recombines TRBV6-6 with TRBJ2-7; D uncertain. The V end was cut by 2 bases, the J end by 3 bases, with 8 bases between. CDR3 length: 13 residues. The germline CDR1 and CDR2 sequences are MNHNY and SVGAGI (reference sequence). The CDR3 spells CASSYVSYYEQYF. As DNA, the CDR3 is TGTGCCAGCAGTTACGTCAGTTACTACGAGCAGTACTTC.

This chain links TRBV9 with TRBJ2-7; 13 bases are a match to TRBD2. Per germline, CDR1 SGDLS and CDR2 YYNGEE. V was clipped by 0 bases and J by 5 bases; unmatched bases: 2. The CDR3 consists of 15 residues. The CDR3 DNA reads TGTGCCAGCAGCGTAGGACTAGCGGGGGGTAACGAGCAGTACTTC. This encodes CASSVGLAGGNEQYF.

V and J are TRBV11-2 and TRBJ1-1, with a weak D call TRBD1 (6 bases). The V gene's germline CDR1 is SGHAT and CDR2 FQNNGV. This CDR3 has 14 residues. Trimming took off 5 bases at V and 10 bases at J, with 20 bases between the two ends. CDR3 loop: CASSHYREGGIAFF. The CDR3 bases are TGTGCCAGCAGCCACTATAGGGAAGGGGGAATAGCTTTCTTT.

The chain combines TRBV5-1 with TRBJ1-5, with unresolved D. V was clipped by 4 bases and J by 1 base, with 9 bases between them. The CDR3 runs 14 residues. Germline-derived CDR1 and CDR2 are SGHRS and YFSETQ. The CDR3 sequence is CASSAGPSNQPQHF. CDR3 DNA: TGCGCCAGCAGCGCGGGCCCCAGCAATCAGCCCCAGCATTTT.

The chain is built from TRBV15 and TRBJ1-4; D gene ambiguous. Trimming removed 1 base at V and 0 bases at J, with 9 bases between. Germline CDR1 and CDR2: LNHNV and YYDKDF (reference sequence). CDR3 length: 16 residues. CDR3 bases: TGTGCCACCAGCAGAGGGGCCGGGACAACTAATGAAAAACTGTTTTTT. Translated: CATSRGAGTTNEKLFF.

In this sample, this clone turned up a few times. The junction departs from the called germline gene at one end, perhaps through a read error. The rearrangement uses TRBV5-4 and TRBJ1-6; TRBD1 aligns across 10 bases. CDR3 length equals 18 residues. CDR1 and CDR2 from the germline V gene are SGHNT and YYREEE (reference sequence). This CDR3 reads CASSPPGQGTTTPSTLHF. The CDR3 coding sequence is TGTGCCAGCAGCCCCCCGGGACAGGGGACAACCACCCCTTCAACCCTCCACTTT.

The genes are TRBV20-1 and TRBJ2-7; D unresolved. The CDR3 runs 11 residues. Germline V gene sequence: CDR1 DFQATT, CDR2 SNEGSKA (reference sequence). Deletions cut 3 bases from V and 0 bases from J, with 3 bases between. The CDR3 DNA is TGCAGTGCTAGGGACTCCTACGAGCAGTACTTC. Encoded protein: CSARDSYEQYF.

J is TRBJ2-1 and V is TRBV5-6, with 12 bases identical to TRBD2. J gave up 7 bases and V 4 bases, and 12 bases lay outside the gene matches. The CDR3 is 17 amino acids. Germline lookup yields CDR1 SGHDT and CDR2 YYEEEE. CDR3: CASSLGLAGGLRNEQFF. The CDR3 coding sequence is TGTGCCAGCAGCCTAGGTCTAGCGGGAGGGCTGCGTAATGAGCAGTTCTTC.